One and the same sample provided the 32 T cell receptor beta chains below, sequenced in a study of a mutant IDH1 vaccine in newly diagnosed glioma. The antigens these receptors bind are not known. Time point: week 47, end of study. The study gave 300 ug of mutant IDH1 20-mer peptide per vaccine dose, with topical imiquimod. Some clones are missing from TCRdb's copy, which holds only in-frame ones; the method was immunoSEQ multiplex PCR. Here the sample spans approximately 31,000 clones, around 82% being singletons. The specimen was PBMCs, collected from a glioma patient whose treatment included an IDH1 peptide vaccine. These receptors were taken from a man in his thirties or forties with glioma.

The rearrangement uses TRBV9 and TRBJ2-3; 10 bases line up with TRBD2. J gave up 1 base and V 4 bases, and 6 bases lay outside the gene matches. The CDR3 runs to 16 residues. Germline CDR1 SGDLS, CDR2 YYNGEE. The CDR3: CASSPGLAEGTDTQYF. CDR3 coding DNA: TGTGCCAGCAGCCCCGGACTAGCGGAGGGCACAGATACGCAGTATTTT.

This clone was detected once. This chain connects TRBV29-1 to TRBJ2-1; TRBD1 might be the D (6 bases). CDR1 and CDR2 (germline): SQVTM, ANQGSEA. V dropped 5 bases and J dropped 2 bases, with 13 bases sitting between them. The CDR3 extends over 14 amino acids. The DNA of the CDR3 is TGCAGCGTTCACAGGGCAGGGCCCTACAATGAGCAGTTCTTC. Translated, it gives CSVHRAGPYNEQFF.

Written as DNA, the CDR3 is TGTGCCAGCAGGCAGGGGGCGGAAAACACTGAAGCTTTCTTT. Protein product: CASRQGAENTEAFF. The chain recombines TRBV6-1 with TRBJ1-1, with 8 bases matching TRBD1. Germline loops: CDR1 MNHNS, CDR2 SASEGT. The length of the CDR3 is 14 residues. The V gene end was trimmed by 6 bases and the J gene end by 2 bases; junction bases not matched to a gene: 5.

The chain links TRBV5-1 to TRBJ1-6; 7 nucleotides agree with TRBD1. Germline loops: CDR1 SGHRS, CDR2 YFSETQ. This CDR3 is built from 13 residues. Trimming took 4 bases from V and 9 from J; bases not matched to a gene: 4. CDR3 DNA: TGCGCCAGCAGCGGGGACAGAGGTTCACCCCTCCACTTT. Its protein product is CASSGDRGSPLHF.

The chain joins TRBV25-1 to TRBJ2-4, with D possibly matching TRBD1 (6 bases). The CDR3 is 15 amino acids. The V gene's germline CDR1 is MGHDK and CDR2 SYGVNS. V was pared by 6 bases and J by 0 bases, with 12 bases between. The CDR3 coding sequence is TGTGCCAGCAGCGAAACAGGGCTAGCCAAAAACATTCAGTACTTC. It encodes CASSETGLAKNIQYF.

This chain connects TRBV5-6 to TRBJ1-5; D is possibly TRBD1 (6 bases). The CDR3 spans 14 residues. Between the trimmed V and J ends, which lost 4 bases and 7 bases, there was a span of 15 bases. Germline CDR1 is SGHDT and CDR2 is YYEEEE. The CDR3 DNA reads as TGTGCCAGCAGCCCGTGGGGGGGCGGACAGCCCCAGCATTTT. This translates into CASSPWGGGQPQHF.

There are a few counts of this clone. This CDR3 is CASSDAGGSGTEAFF. The DNA of the CDR3 is TGTGCCAGCAGTGATGCAGGGGGCTCGGGTACTGAAGCTTTCTTT. The chain uses TRBV25-1 and TRBJ1-1, with TRBD1 matching 8 bases. The germline V gene has CDR1 MGHDK and CDR2 SYGVNS. After removal of 3 bases from V and 5 bases from J, the junction contained 8 bases not matched to a gene. The CDR3 length is 15 residues. The variable domain in full, with the rest retrieved from reference TRBV25-1 and TRBJ1-1, is EADIYQTPRYLVIGTGKKITLECSQTMGHDKMYWYQQDPGMELHLIHYSYGVNSTEKGDLSSESTVSRIRTEHFPLTLESARPSHTSQYLCASSDAGGSGTEAFFGQGTRLTVV.

In its sample, this clone was seen once. V is TRBV7-9 and J is TRBJ2-3; no reliable D call. Germline lookup yields CDR1 SEHNR and CDR2 FQNEAQ (reference sequence). The length of the CDR3 is 12 residues. With 4 bases removed from V and 7 bases from J, the gap between germline ends came to 9 bases. This chain's CDR3 is CASSSKGYTQYF. The CDR3 coding sequence is TGTGCCAGCAGCTCAAAAGGGTATACGCAGTATTTT.

This sequence joins TRBV7-2 and TRBJ1-1; D gene uncertain. Trimming cost V 4 bases and J 4 bases, with 10 bases left between them. Germline values: CDR1 SGHTA, CDR2 FQGNSA. This CDR3 region has 13 residues. The CDR3 region is CASSYYYSTEAFF. CDR3 nucleotide sequence: TGTGCCAGCAGCTACTATTATAGCACTGAAGCTTTCTTT.

The chain employs TRBV5-1 and TRBJ2-7; TRBD2 agrees at 8 bases. V gave up 1 base and J gave up 0 bases; unmatched junction bases: 15. Germline V CDR1 and CDR2: SGHRS, YFSETQ. The length of the CDR3 is 19 residues. CDR3 nucleotides: TGCGCCAGCAGCTTGCGGGCTAGCGGGTCCCTGAGGAGCTCCTACGAGCAGTACTTC. Translating it yields CASSLRASGSLRSSYEQYF.

The rearrangement uses TRBV29-1 and TRBJ1-3, with D possibly TRBD1 on 6 matching bases. The V gene's germline CDR1 is SQVTM and CDR2 ANQGSEA. This CDR3 contains 13 residues. V lost 7 bases, J lost 6 bases, and 16 bases lay in between. The CDR3 sequence: CSAWTDPANTIYF. The DNA of the CDR3 is TGCAGCGCTTGGACAGACCCCGCAAACACCATATATTTT.

The chain employs TRBV15 and TRBJ1-3, with D hard to call. From germline, CDR1 is LNHNV and CDR2 YYDKDF (reference sequence). This CDR3 comprises 16 residues. Between the trimmed V and J ends, which lost 1 base and 0 bases, there was a span of 10 bases. The CDR3, as DNA: TGTGCCACCAGCAGAGCTCCGCAGAGCTCTGGAAACACCATATATTTT. It codes for CATSRAPQSSGNTIYF.

V and J are TRBV13 and TRBJ1-5, with D maybe TRBD1 (5 bases). The germline V and J ends were trimmed by 1 base and 2 bases, with 12 bases remaining between them. The CDR3 is made up of 16 amino acids. CDR1 PRHDT and CDR2 FYEKMQ come from the germline V gene (reference sequence). For the CDR3, the DNA is TGTGCCAGCAGCTTAGATGGGGGACTGGGCAATCAGCCCCAGCATTTT. It is translated as CASSLDGGLGNQPQHF.

The rearrangement uses TRBV6-5 and TRBJ1-1, with D possibly TRBD1 on 6 matching bases. V gave up 2 bases and J gave up 8 bases, with 12 bases separating them. CDR3 length equals 13 residues. CDR1 is MNHEY and CDR2 is SVGAGI in the germline V gene. This CDR3 reads CASSYQGPIEAFF. The CDR3 nucleotides read TGTGCCAGCAGTTACCAGGGGCCTATCGAAGCTTTCTTT.

In this sample, this clone turned up a few times. V gene TRBV6-1 combines with J gene TRBJ1-1; TRBD1 is a possible D gene (5 bases). The CDR3 is made up of 14 amino acids. Trimming removed 4 bases at V and 0 bases at J, with 9 bases between. Germline CDR1 MNHNS, CDR2 SASEGT. The CDR3 region is CASSVNRLNTEAFF. DNA for the CDR3: TGTGCCAGCAGTGTAAACAGGTTGAACACTGAAGCTTTCTTT.

This chain links TRBV5-1 with TRBJ1-1; 8 bases map to TRBD1. Trimming at V came to 1 base and at J to 1 base, leaving 3 bases not matched to a gene. The germline gives CDR1 SGHRS, CDR2 YFSETQ. The CDR3 length is 15 residues. CDR3 DNA sequence: TGCGCCAGCAGCTTGAGGACAGGGACGAACACTGAAGCTTTCTTT. Translated, it gives CASSLRTGTNTEAFF.

A few counts support this clone. The CDR3 sequence is CASSPSGQVSNSPLHF. Written as DNA, the CDR3 is TGCGCCAGCAGCCCCTCGGGACAGGTTTCTAATTCACCCCTCCACTTT. The V call is TRBV5-1, the J call TRBJ1-6, with 8 bases lining up with TRBD1. The trim removed 4 bases at V and 6 bases at J, leaving 9 bases unmatched. Per the germline V gene, CDR1 is SGHRS and CDR2 is YFSETQ. The CDR3 is made up of 16 amino acids.

This chain links TRBV19 with TRBJ1-5; 10 nucleotides agree with TRBD1. Germline V CDR1 and CDR2: LNHDA, SQIVND (reference sequence). The junction had 11 bases not matched to a gene; V was cut back by 9 bases and J by 6 bases. The CDR3 contains 15 residues. The CDR3 sequence: CASLTGTGEGQPQHF. The CDR3 DNA follows: TGTGCCAGCCTAACCGGGACAGGGGAAGGTCAGCCCCAGCATTTT.

The V call is TRBV27, the J call TRBJ2-7; TRBD2 matches 8 bases. The CDR3 contains 13 residues. CDR1 and CDR2 from the germline V gene are MNHEY and SMNVEV (reference sequence). Germline trimming cut 6 bases from V and 4 bases from J; bases unmatched to any gene: 5. The CDR3 protein is CASRKTSEYEQYF. The CDR3 nucleotides read TGTGCCAGCAGGAAGACTAGCGAGTACGAGCAGTACTTC.

The CDR3 DNA is TGTGCCAGCAGCTTAGCTTCCGGGACAATAAACACTGAAGCTTTCTTT. It translates to CASSLASGTINTEAFF. The chain recombines TRBV7-6 with TRBJ1-1, with a weak D call TRBD1 (6 bases). This CDR3 comprises 16 residues. Looked up from germline, CDR1 is SGHVS and CDR2 is FNYEAQ. V was clipped by 0 bases and J by 2 bases, with 13 bases between them.

The CDR3 sequence: CASSRLVQRIAGPQETQYF. The CDR3 DNA sequence: TGCGCCAGCAGCCGTCTCGTTCAGAGAATAGCGGGACCCCAAGAGACCCAGTACTTC. The V gene is TRBV5-1, the J gene TRBJ2-5; 8 bases match TRBD2. This CDR3 has 19 residues. CDR1 and CDR2 from the germline V gene are SGHRS and YFSETQ. With 4 bases clipped from V and 1 base from J, the junction kept 18 bases outside the gene matches.

This chain joins TRBV2 and TRBJ2-1; 8 bases agree with TRBD2. CDR1 and CDR2 from the germline V gene are SNHLY and FYNNEI. Trimming took 7 bases from V and 5 from J; bases not matched to a gene: 4. The CDR3 spans 13 residues. CDR3 DNA sequence: TGTGCCAGCAAAAGCGGGAGAAACAATGAGCAGTTCTTC. This translates into CASKSGRNNEQFF.

The chain uses TRBV15 and TRBJ1-6; D remains unclear. V was cut by 0 bases and J by 1 base, with 10 bases left in between. Germline-derived CDR1 and CDR2 are LNHNV and YYDKDF (reference sequence). The length of the CDR3 is 17 residues. The CDR3 DNA sequence: TGTGCCACCAGCAGAGAAATGGTGTATTCCTATAATTCACCCCTCCACTTT. The encoded protein is CATSREMVYSYNSPLHF.

This clone came up once. The V gene is TRBV13, the J gene TRBJ2-7, with D possibly matching TRBD2 (5 bases). The CDR3 has 12 amino acids. V lost 3 bases and J lost 6, with 9 bases in between. Germline V gene lookup returns CDR1 PRHDT and CDR2 FYEKMQ (reference sequence). CDR3 amino acids: CASSFLRGEQYF. Written as DNA, the CDR3 is TGTGCCAGCAGCTTTCTACGGGGCGAGCAGTACTTC.

The chain is built from TRBV6-5 and TRBJ1-5, with TRBD1 matching 7 bases. The CDR3 covers 15 residues. Germline V gene lookup returns CDR1 MNHEY and CDR2 SVGAGI. The junction had 8 bases not matched to a gene; V was cut back by 5 bases and J by 4 bases. The CDR3 loop reads CASSPTGWTNQPQHF. The CDR3 DNA reads TGTGCCAGCAGTCCGACAGGGTGGACTAATCAGCCCCAGCATTTT.

The genes are TRBV5-1 and TRBJ1-1, with unresolved D. V lost 0 bases, J lost 1 base, and 4 bases lay in between. Germline CDR1 is SGHRS and CDR2 is YFSETQ. The CDR3 contains 13 residues. DNA for the CDR3: TGCGCCAGCAGCTTGGGGGAGAACACTGAAGCTTTCTTT. This sequence encodes CASSLGENTEAFF.

The chain recombines TRBV4-1 with TRBJ2-2, with D tentatively TRBD1 or TRBD2 (5 bases each). The CDR3 has 18 residues. Per the germline V gene, CDR1 is MGHRA and CDR2 is YSYEKL. The ends were cut back, 1 base at V and 1 base at J, with 16 bases in the middle. CDR3 sequence reads: CASSQGGATGRNTGELFF. CDR3 coding DNA: TGCGCCAGCAGCCAAGGAGGGGCTACAGGCAGGAACACCGGGGAGCTGTTTTTT.

The CDR3: CAWSLAGESSYEQYF. The CDR3 DNA sequence: TGTGCCTGGAGCCTAGCGGGAGAGAGCTCCTACGAGCAGTACTTC. This chain connects TRBV30 to TRBJ2-7; 10 bases are shared with TRBD2. The junction had 5 bases not matched to a gene; V was cut back by 3 bases and J by 0 bases. Germline lookup yields CDR1 GTSNPN and CDR2 SVGIG (reference sequence). CDR3 length: 15 amino acids. The whole variable domain, remainder taken from reference TRBV30 and TRBJ2-7, is SQTIHQWPATLVQPVGSPLSLECTVEGTSNPNLYWYRQAAGRGLQLLFYSVGIGQISSEVPQNLSASRPQDRQFILSSKKLLLSDSGFYLCAWSLAGESSYEQYFGPGTRLTVT.

The J gene is TRBJ2-3, the V gene TRBV7-9; 12 bases match TRBD1. CDR1 and CDR2 from the germline V gene are SEHNR and FQNEAQ (reference sequence). The CDR3 extends over 17 amino acids. V gave up 6 bases and J gave up 5 bases; unmatched junction bases: 12. DNA of the CDR3: TGTGCCAGCAGTTCATTCCCGGGACAGGGGGCGAAAGATACGCAGTATTTT. Amino acid sequence: CASSSFPGQGAKDTQYF.

This chain uses TRBV27 with TRBJ1-3, with D maybe TRBD1 (5 bases). CDR3 length: 15 residues. Trimming left V 4 bases short and J 1 base short, with 11 bases between. From germline, CDR1 is MNHEY and CDR2 SMNVEV (reference sequence). The CDR3 region is CASSSTGVSGNTIYF. The CDR3 coding sequence is TGTGCCAGCAGTTCAACAGGCGTTTCTGGAAACACCATATATTTT.

The chain carries TRBV5-1 and TRBJ1-4; 8 nucleotides line up with TRBD1. The ends lost 4 bases at V and 8 bases at J; junction bases unmatched: 10. The CDR3 loop spans 15 amino acids. Per germline, CDR1 SGHRS and CDR2 YFSETQ. CDR3 protein: CASSPGQGGGEKLFF. The DNA of the CDR3 is TGCGCCAGCAGCCCCGGACAGGGCGGCGGGGAAAAACTGTTTTTT.

The CDR3 loop is CASSIDRGNQPQHF. The DNA of the CDR3 is TGTGCCAGTAGTATCGACAGGGGCAATCAGCCCCAGCATTTT. V and J are TRBV19 and TRBJ1-5, with TRBD1 matching over 7 bases. CDR1 LNHDA and CDR2 SQIVND come from the germline V gene (reference sequence). This CDR3 contains 14 residues. The trim removed 3 bases at V and 2 bases at J, leaving 1 base unmatched.